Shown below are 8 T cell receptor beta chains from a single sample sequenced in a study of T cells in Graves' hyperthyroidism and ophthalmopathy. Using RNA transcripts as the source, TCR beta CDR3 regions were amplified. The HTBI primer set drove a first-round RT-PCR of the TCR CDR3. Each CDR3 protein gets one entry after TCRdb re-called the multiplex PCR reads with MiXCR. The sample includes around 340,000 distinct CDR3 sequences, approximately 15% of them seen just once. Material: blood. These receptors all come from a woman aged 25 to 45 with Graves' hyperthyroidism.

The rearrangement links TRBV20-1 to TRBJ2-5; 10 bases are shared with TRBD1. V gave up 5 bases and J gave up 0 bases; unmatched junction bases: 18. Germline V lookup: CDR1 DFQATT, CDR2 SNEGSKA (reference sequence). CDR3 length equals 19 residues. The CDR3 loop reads CSAPLSGTGARWYQETQYF. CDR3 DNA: TGCAGTGCTCCCCTCTCCGGGACAGGGGCCCGTTGGTACCAAGAGACCCAGTACTTC.

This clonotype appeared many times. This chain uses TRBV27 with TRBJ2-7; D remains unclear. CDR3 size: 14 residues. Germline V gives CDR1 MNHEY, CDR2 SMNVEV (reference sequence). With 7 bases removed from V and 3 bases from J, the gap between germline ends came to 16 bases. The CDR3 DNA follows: TGTGCCAGCAACCTCGAAGACGCTCGCTACGAGCAGTACTTC. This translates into CASNLEDARYEQYF.

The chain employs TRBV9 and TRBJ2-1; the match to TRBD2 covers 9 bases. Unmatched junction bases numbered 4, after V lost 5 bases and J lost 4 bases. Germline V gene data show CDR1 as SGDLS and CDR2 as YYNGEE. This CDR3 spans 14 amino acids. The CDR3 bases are TGTGCCAGCAGTCTAGCGGGATATTACAATGAGCAGTTCTTC. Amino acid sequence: CASSLAGYYNEQFF.

The CDR3 nucleotides are TGTGCCAGCAGCTTAGTGTCCTTTAGCGGTAGCACAGATACGCAGTATTTT. Its protein product is CASSLVSFSGSTDTQYF. This chain uses TRBV7-2 with TRBJ2-3; possible D gene TRBD2, 6 bases. Germline V gives CDR1 SGHTA, CDR2 FQGNSA. The CDR3 sequence is 17 residues long. V lost 1 base and J 0 bases, leaving 14 bases between the germline ends.

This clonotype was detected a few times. CDR3 amino acids: CASRFGAGELFF. The DNA of the CDR3 is TGTGCCAGCAGATTCGGAGCCGGGGAGCTGTTTTTT. V and J are TRBV5-6 and TRBJ2-2; D gene uncertain. V shed 5 bases and J shed 6 bases, with 8 bases lying between them. The CDR3 spans 12 residues. Looked up from germline, CDR1 is SGHDT and CDR2 is YYEEEE.

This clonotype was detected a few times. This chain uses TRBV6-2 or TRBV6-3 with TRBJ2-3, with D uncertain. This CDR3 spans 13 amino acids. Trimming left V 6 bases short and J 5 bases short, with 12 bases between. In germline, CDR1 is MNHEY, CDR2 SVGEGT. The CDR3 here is CASSYTPGDTQYF. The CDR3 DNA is TGTGCCAGCAGCTACACCCCAGGAGATACGCAGTATTTT.

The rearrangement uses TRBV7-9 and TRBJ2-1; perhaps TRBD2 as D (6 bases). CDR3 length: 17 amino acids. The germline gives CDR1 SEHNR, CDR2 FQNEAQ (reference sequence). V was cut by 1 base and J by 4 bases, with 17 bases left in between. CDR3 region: CASSLDGGGGRYNEQFF. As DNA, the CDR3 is TGTGCCAGCAGCTTAGATGGTGGGGGAGGCCGGTACAATGAGCAGTTCTTC.

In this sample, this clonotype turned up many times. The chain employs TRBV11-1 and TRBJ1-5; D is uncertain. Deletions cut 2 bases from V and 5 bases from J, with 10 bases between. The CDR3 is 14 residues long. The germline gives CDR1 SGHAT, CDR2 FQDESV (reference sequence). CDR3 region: CASSLKGHDQPQHF. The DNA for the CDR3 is TGTGCCAGCAGCTTAAAGGGTCACGATCAGCCCCAGCATTTT.